Here is one T cell receptor beta chain with its context. There is no known antigen for this receptor. Per-base quality was not reported, and no clone a single base away is much larger than it. The CDR3 numbers 11 residues from cysteine through phenylalanine. Only the CDR3 DNA stays, 33 bases, in frame from base 1. The germline V gene supplies CDR1 MDHEN and CDR2 SYDVKM. V is reduced by 7 bases and J by 3 bases, leaving a spacing of 7 bases between them. TCRbeta CDR3 regions were amplified from genomic DNA by means of the immunoSEQ Assay, a bias-controlled multiplex PCR. The study's processing was this. The number of nucleated cells in each sample was estimated by amplification of reference gene primers within the assay. Sequence reads were collapsed and filtered to measure the absolute abundance of every unique TCRbeta CDR3 rearrangement. For each sample, productive Simpson clonality was calculated as the square root of Simpson's diversity index over productive rearrangements. TCRdb's version of the immuneACCESS table is confined to in-frame rearrangements and falls short of the full clone set. An unresolved V gene accounts for under half of the shortfall where checked; the remainder is of unknown origin. The DNA was the basis for D and trimming; V, J and clone size are from that table. In all, the sample holds roughly 150,000 clones, and around 90% of those were seen once. The top ten clonotypes cover over 4.5% of the sample.

The data originate from a study of blood T cell repertoires in COVID-19 (dated by TCRdb to 2018 to 2020). Background on the whole study: Samples covering the acute and convalescent phases of COVID-19 were provided by collaborators in the United States, Italy and Spain. The samples were drawn from two sources: the first 160 participants of the ongoing ImmuneRACE study, and 950 to 1,500 subjects contributed by 6 global collaborators. The sample metadata nearly always contained a de-identified subject ID, COVID-19 status, age in years and sex. Deeply sampled blood TCRbeta repertoires from subjects exposed to, actively infected with, or recovered from COVID-19 were included in the dataset. The material from the prospective study consisted of cDNA or gDNA derived from T cells, B-cell-depleted T cells, or PBMCs. Where available, HLA class I and class II types were obtained from metadata supplied by the sample provider rather than from assay-based typing. The repertoires were released in a freely available public database intended as a resource for research on the immune response to SARS-CoV-2. The investigation overall reported the following: How much clinical and demographic metadata was included differed by source and by participant, and the metadata was provided uncurated.

Each collaborating institution followed its own protocols to collect whole blood in K2EDTA tubes. For TCRbeta analysis, collaborator samples were shipped as frozen whole blood, as isolated PBMCs, or as DNA extracted from either sample type. Rearrangement joined TRBV28 to TRBJ2-7; the D gene assignment is ambiguous. The sample was peripheral blood. This clonotype was obtained from a human donor in a cohort sampled during active COVID-19. The nucleotide sequence is TGTGCCAGCACTAACCGCTACGAGCAGTACTTC. This is translated as CASTNRYEQYF. Where the CDR3 stops, the reference TRBV28 and TRBJ2-7 genes take over; the full variable domain is DVKVTQSSRYLVKRTGEKVFLECVQDMDHENMFWYRQDPGLGLRLIYFSYDVKMKEKGDIPEGYSVSREKKERFSLILESASTNQTSMYLCASTNRYEQYFGPGTRLTVT.